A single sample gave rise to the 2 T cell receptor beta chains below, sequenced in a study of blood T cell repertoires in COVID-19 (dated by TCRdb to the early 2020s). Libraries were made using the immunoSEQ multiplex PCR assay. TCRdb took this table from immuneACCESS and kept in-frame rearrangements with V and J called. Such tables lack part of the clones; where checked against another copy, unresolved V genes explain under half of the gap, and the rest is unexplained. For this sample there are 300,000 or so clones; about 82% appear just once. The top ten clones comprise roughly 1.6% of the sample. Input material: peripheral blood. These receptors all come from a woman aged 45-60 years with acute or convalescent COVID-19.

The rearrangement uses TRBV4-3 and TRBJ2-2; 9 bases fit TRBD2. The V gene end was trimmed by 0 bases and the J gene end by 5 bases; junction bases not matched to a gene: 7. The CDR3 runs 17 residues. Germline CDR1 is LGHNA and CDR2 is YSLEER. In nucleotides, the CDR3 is TGCGCCAGCAGCCAAGAGTCAGGACTAGCGCTTACCGGGGAGCTGTTTTTT. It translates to CASSQESGLALTGELFF.

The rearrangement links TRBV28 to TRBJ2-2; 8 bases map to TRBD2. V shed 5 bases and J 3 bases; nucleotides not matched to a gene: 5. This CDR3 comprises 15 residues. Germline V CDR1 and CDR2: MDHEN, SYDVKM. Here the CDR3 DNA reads TGTGCCAGCAGTCTGGCGGGAGGACACACCGGGGAGCTGTTTTTT. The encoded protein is CASSLAGGHTGELFF.